Given below is one T cell receptor (beta chain) in context. The CDR3 runs 16 residues. With V trimmed by 4 bases and J by 5 bases, 10 bases remained unmatched. The germline CDR1 and CDR2 sequences are SGHRS and YFSETQ. The data derive from a study of shared clonotypes between healthy human individuals. The assay was immunoSEQ multiplex PCR, and TCRdb's table has in-frame clones only and misses some. The sample contains around 1.4 million clones, 98% to 99% of which appear only once. The sequence derives from a young man in good health. Sequences were obtained from naive CD4+ T cells sorted from blood. Subset: CD45RA+ positively selected. The V and J genes are TRBV5-1 and TRBJ2-5, with 11 positions matching TRBD1. In nucleotides, the CDR3 is TGCGCCAGCAGCCTTACCGGGACAGGGGGTTTCGAGACCCAGTACTTC. As protein: CASSLTGTGGFETQYF.